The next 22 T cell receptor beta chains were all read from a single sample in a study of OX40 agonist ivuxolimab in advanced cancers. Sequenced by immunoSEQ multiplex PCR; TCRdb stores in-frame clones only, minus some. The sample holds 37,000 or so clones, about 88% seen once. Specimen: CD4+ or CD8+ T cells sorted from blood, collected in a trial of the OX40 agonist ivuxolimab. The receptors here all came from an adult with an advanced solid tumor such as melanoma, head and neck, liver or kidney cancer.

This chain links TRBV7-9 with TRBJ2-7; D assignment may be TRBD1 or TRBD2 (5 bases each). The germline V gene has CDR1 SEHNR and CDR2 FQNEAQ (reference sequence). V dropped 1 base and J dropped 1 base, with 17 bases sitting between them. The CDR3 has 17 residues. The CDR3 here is CASSLVRTGGGSYEQYF. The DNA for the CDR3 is TGTGCCAGCAGCTTAGTTCGAACAGGAGGTGGGTCCTACGAGCAGTACTTC.

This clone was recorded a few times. CDR3 sequence: CASRFGGGQPQHF. The CDR3, as DNA: TGTGCCAGCAGATTTGGGGGAGGTCAGCCCCAGCATTTT. V and J are TRBV12-1 and TRBJ1-5. TRBV12-1 is reported as a pseudogene. The CDR3 extends over 13 amino acids.

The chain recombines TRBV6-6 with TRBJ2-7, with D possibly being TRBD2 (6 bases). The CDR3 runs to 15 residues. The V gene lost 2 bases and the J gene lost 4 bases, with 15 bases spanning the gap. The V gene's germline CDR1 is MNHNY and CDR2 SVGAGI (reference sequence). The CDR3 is CASSYGGKGNYEQYF. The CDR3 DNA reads TGTGCCAGCAGTTACGGAGGGAAAGGAAATTACGAGCAGTACTTC.

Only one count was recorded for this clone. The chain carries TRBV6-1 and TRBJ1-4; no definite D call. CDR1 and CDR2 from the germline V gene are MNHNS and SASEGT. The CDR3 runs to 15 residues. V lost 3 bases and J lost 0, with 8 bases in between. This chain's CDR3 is CASSDTLATNEKLFF. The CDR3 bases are TGTGCCAGCAGTGACACTCTTGCAACTAATGAAAAACTGTTTTTT.

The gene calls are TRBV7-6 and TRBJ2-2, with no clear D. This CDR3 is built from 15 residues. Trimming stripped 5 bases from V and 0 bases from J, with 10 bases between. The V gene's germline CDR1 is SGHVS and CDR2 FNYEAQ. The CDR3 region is CASSPSLANTGELFF. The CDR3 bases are TGTGCCAGCAGCCCTTCGCTAGCGAACACCGGGGAGCTGTTTTTT.

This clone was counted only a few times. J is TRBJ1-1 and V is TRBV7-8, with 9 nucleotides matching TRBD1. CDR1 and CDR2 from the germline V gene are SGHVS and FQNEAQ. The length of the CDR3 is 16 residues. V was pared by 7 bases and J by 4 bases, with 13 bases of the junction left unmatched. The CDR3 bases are TGTGCCAGCAACCATCGACCGGGACAGGGTCCCACTGAAGCTTTCTTT. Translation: CASNHRPGQGPTEAFF.

CDR3 amino acids: CAISDMSEQFF. DNA for the CDR3: TGTGCCATCAGTGATATGAGTGAGCAGTTCTTC. This chain uses TRBV10-3 with TRBJ2-1; D not resolved. The germline CDR1 and CDR2 sequences are ENHRY and SYGVKD. V was cut by 3 bases and J by 9 bases, with 6 bases left in between. The CDR3 is 11 residues long.

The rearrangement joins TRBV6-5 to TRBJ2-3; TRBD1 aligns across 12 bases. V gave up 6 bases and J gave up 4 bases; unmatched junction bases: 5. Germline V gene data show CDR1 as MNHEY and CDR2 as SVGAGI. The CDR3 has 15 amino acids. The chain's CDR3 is CASSDRDRGPDTQYF. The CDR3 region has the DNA TGTGCCAGCAGCGACCGGGACAGGGGGCCAGATACGCAGTATTTT.

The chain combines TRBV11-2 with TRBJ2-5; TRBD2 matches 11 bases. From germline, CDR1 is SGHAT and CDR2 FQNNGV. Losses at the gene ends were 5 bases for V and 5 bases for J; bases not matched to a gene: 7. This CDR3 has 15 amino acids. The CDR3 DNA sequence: TGTGCCAGCAGCCCCGGGACTAGCGGTGGGGAGACCCAGTACTTC. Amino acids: CASSPGTSGGETQYF.

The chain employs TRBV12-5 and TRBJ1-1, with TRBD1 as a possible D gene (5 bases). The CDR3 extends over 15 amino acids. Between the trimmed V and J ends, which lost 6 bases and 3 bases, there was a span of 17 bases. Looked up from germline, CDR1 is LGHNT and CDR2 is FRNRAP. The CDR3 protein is CASGPRDPRDTEAFF. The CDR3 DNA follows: TGTGCTAGTGGCCCGAGGGACCCTCGGGACACTGAAGCTTTCTTT.

CDR3 amino acids: CASSSFRDSGYEQYF. Here the CDR3 DNA reads TGTGCCAGCAGTTCCTTCCGGGACAGCGGCTACGAGCAGTACTTC. The rearrangement uses TRBV11-3 and TRBJ2-7; 7 positions agree with TRBD1. Germline-derived CDR1 and CDR2 are SGHNT and YENEEA. J was trimmed by 3 bases and V by 6 bases; bases with no gene match: 11. The CDR3 is 15 amino acids.

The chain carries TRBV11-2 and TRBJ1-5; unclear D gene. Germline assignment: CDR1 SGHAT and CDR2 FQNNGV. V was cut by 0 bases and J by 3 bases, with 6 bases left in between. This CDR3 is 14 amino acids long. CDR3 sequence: CASSLDRSNQPQHF. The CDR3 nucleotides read TGTGCCAGCAGCTTAGACAGGTCCAATCAGCCCCAGCATTTT.

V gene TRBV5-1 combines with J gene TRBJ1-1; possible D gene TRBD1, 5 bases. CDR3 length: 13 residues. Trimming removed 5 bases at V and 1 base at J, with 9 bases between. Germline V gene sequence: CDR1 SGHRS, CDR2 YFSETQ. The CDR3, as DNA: TGCGCCAGCAGTTCCCAGGGGAACACTGAAGCTTTCTTT. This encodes CASSSQGNTEAFF.

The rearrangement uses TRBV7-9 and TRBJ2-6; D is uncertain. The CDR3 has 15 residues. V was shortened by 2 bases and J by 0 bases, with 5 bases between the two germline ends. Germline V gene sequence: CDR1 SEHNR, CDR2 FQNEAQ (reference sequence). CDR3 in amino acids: CASSLIYSGANVLTF. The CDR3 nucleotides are TGTGCCAGCAGCTTAATCTACTCTGGGGCCAACGTCCTGACTTTC.

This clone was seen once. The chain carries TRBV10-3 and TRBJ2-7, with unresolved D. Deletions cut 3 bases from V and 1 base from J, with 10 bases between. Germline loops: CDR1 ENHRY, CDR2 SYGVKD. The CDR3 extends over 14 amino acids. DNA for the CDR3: TGTGCCATCAGTGACCGTGGAGATTCCTACGAGCAGTACTTC. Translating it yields CAISDRGDSYEQYF.

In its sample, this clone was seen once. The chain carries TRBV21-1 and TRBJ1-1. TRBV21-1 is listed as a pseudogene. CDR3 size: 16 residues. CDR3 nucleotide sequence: TGTGCCAGCAGCAAAGCTGTGACCGGGAAGGGCACTGAAGCTTTCTTT. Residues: CASSKAVTGKGTEAFF.

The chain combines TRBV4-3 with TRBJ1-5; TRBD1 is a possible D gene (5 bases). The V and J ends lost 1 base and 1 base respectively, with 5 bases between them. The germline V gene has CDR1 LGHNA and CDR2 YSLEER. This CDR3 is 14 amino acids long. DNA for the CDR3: TGCGCCAGCAGCCAAGGGGGCAGCAATCAGCCCCAGCATTTT. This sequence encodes CASSQGGSNQPQHF.

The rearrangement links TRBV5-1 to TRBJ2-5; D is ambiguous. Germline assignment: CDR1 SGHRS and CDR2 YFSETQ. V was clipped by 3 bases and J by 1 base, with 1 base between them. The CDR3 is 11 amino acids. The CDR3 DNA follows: TGCGCCAGCAGCTCCCAAGAGACCCAGTACTTC. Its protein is CASSSQETQYF.

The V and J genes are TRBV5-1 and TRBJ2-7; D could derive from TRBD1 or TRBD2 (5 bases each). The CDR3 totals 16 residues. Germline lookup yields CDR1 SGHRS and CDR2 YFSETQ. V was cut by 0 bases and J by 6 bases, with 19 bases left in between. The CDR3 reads CASSLGGASRSGEQYF. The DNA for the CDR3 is TGCGCCAGCAGCTTGGGAGGGGCATCAAGATCCGGCGAGCAGTACTTC.

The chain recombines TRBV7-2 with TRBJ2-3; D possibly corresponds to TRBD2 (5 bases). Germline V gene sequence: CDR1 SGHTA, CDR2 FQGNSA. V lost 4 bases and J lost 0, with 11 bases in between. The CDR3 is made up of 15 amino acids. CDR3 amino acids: CASSSITSSTDTQYF. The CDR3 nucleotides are TGTGCCAGCAGCTCGATTACTAGTAGCACAGATACGCAGTATTTT.

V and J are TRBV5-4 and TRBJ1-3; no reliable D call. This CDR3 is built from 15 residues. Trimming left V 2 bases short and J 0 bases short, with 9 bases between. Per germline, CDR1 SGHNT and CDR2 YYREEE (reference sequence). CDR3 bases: TGTGCCAGCAGCTTCGACGGTAACTCTGGAAACACCATATATTTT. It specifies CASSFDGNSGNTIYF.

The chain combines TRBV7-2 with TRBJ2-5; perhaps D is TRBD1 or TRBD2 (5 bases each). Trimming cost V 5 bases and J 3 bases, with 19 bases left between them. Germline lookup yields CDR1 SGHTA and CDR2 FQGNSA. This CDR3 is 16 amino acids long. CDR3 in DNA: TGTGCCAGCAGCCTTCAATCCGGGACGGGAAAAGAGACCCAGTACTTC. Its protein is CASSLQSGTGKETQYF.